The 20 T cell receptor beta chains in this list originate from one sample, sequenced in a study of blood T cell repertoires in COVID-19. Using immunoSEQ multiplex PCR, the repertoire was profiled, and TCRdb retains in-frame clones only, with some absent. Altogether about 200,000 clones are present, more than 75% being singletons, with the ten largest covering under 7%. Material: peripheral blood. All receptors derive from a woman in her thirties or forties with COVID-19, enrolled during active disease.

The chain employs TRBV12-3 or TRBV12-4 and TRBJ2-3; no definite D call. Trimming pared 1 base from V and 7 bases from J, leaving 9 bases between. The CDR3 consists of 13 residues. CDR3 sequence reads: CASSLVRTNTQYF. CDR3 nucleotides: TGTGCCAGCAGTTTAGTGCGTACGAATACGCAGTATTTT.

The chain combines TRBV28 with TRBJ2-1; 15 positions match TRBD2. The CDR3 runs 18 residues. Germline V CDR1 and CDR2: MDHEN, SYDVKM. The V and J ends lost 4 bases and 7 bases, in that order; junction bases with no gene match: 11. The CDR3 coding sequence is TGTGCCAGCAGTTCGGACCTCCGGACTAGCGGGAGGGCGAATGAGCAGTTCTTC. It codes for CASSSDLRTSGRANEQFF.

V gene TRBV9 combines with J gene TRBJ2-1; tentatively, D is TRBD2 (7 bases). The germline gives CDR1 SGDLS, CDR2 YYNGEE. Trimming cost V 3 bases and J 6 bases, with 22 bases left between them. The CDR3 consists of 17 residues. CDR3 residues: CASSEVLRPRGGNEQFF. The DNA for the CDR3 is TGTGCCAGCAGCGAAGTCCTCCGGCCGAGGGGGGGCAATGAGCAGTTCTTC.

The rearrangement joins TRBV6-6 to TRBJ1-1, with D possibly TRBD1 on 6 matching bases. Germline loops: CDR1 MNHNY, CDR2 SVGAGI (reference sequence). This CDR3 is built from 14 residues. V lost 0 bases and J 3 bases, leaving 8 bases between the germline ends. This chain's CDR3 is CASSYSNRDTEAFF. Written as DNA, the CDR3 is TGTGCCAGCAGTTACTCAAACAGGGACACTGAAGCTTTCTTT.

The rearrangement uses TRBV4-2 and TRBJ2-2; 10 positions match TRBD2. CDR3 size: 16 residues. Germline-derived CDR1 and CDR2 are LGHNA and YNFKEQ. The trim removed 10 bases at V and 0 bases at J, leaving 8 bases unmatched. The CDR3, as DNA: TGTGCCAACGTTCCGAGCGGGGGGGCGAACACCGGGGAGCTGTTTTTT. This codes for CANVPSGGANTGELFF.

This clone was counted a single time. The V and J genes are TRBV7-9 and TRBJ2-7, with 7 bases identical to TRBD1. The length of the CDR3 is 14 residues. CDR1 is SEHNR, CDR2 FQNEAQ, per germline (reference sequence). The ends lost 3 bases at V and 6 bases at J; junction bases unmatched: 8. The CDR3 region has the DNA TGTGCCAGCAGCTTCTCCGGACAGGAGTCCGAGCAGTACTTC. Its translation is CASSFSGQESEQYF.

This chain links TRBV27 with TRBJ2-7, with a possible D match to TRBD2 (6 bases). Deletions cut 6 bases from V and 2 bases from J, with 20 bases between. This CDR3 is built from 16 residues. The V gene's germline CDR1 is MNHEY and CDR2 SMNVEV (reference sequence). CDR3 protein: CASRRGFGGSTYEQYF. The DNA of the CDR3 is TGTGCCAGCAGGCGAGGGTTCGGAGGGTCTACCTACGAGCAGTACTTC.

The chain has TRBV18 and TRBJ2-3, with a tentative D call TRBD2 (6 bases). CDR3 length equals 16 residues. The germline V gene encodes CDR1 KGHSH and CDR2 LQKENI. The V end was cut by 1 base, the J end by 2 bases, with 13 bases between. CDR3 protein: CASSPRAGRHTDTQYF. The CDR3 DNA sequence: TGTGCCAGCTCACCACGCGCGGGGAGACACACAGATACGCAGTATTTT.

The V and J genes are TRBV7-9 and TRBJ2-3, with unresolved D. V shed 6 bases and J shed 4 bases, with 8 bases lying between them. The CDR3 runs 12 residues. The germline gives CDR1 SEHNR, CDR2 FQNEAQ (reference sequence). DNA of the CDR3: TGTGCCAGCAGGAGTAGTCCAGATACGCAGTATTTT. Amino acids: CASRSSPDTQYF.

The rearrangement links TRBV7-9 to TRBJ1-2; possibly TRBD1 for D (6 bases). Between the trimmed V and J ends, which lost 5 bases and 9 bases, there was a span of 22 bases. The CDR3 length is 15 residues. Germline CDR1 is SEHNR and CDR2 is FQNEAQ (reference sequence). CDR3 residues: CASSLMGGAVYRYTF. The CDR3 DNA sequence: TGTGCCAGCAGCCTGATGGGGGGGGCGGTTTATCGCTACACCTTC.

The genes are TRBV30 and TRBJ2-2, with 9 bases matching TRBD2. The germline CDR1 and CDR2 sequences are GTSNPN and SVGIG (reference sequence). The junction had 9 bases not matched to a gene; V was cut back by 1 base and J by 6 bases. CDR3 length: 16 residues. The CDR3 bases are TGTGCCTGGAGTGGGCTAGCGGGAATGGTAGCCGGGGAGCTGTTTTTT. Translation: CAWSGLAGMVAGELFF.

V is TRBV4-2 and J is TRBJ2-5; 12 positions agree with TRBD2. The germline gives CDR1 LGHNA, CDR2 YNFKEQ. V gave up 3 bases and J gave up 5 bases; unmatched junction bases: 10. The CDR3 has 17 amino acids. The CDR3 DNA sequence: TGTGCCAGCAGCCACTATACTAGCGGGAGGCCGGAGGAGACCCAGTACTTC. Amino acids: CASSHYTSGRPEETQYF.

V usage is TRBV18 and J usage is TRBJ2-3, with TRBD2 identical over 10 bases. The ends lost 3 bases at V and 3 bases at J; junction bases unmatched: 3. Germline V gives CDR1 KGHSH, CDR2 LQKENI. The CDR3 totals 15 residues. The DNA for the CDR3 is TGTGCCAGCTCACCGGGACTAGCGCATACAGATACGCAGTATTTT. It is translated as CASSPGLAHTDTQYF.

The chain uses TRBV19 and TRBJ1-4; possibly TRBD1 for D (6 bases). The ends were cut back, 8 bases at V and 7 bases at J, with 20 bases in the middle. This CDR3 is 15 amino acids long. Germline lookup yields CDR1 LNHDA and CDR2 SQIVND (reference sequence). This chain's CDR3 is CASRERAGAAEKLFF. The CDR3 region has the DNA TGTGCCAGTCGAGAGAGAGCGGGGGCGGCTGAAAAACTGTTTTTT.

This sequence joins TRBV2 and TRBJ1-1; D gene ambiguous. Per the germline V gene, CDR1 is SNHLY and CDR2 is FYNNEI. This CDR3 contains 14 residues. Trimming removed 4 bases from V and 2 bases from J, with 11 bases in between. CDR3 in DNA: TGTGCCAGCAGTGTAGGAGCCACTAACACTGAAGCTTTCTTT. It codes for CASSVGATNTEAFF. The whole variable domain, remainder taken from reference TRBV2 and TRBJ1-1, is EPEVTQTPSHQVTQMGQEVILRCVPISNHLYFYWYRQILGQKVEFLVSFYNNEISEKSEIFDDQFSVERPDGSNFTLKIRSTKLEDSAMYFCASSVGATNTEAFFGQGTRLTVV.

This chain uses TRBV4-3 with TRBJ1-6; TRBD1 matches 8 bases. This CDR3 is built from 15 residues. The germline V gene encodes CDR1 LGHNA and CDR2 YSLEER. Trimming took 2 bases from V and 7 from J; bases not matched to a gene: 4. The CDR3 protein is CASSQSGQGNSPLHF. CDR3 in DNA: TGCGCCAGCAGCCAATCAGGACAGGGAAATTCACCCCTCCACTTT.

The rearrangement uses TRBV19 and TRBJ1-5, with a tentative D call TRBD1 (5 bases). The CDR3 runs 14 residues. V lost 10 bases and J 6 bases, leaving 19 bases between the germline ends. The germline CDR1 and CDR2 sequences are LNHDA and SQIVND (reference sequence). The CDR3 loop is CATERQGRGQPQHF. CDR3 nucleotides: TGTGCCACCGAACGGCAGGGAAGAGGTCAGCCCCAGCATTTT.

This chain's CDR3 is CASSPRTSFDNEQFF. Here the CDR3 DNA reads TGTGCCAGCTCACCAAGGACTAGCTTCGACAATGAGCAGTTCTTC. This rearrangement joins TRBV18 to TRBJ2-1; 8 bases are shared with TRBD2. The germline V gene has CDR1 KGHSH and CDR2 LQKENI. This CDR3 is built from 15 residues. Unmatched junction bases numbered 5, after V lost 2 bases and J lost 5 bases.

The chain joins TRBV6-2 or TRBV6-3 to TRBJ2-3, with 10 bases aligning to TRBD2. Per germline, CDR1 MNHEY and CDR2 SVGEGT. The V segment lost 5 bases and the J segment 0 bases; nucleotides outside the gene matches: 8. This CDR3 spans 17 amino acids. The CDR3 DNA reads TGTGCCAGCAGTGACTTTAGGACTAGCGGAAGCACAGATACGCAGTATTTT. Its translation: CASSDFRTSGSTDTQYF.

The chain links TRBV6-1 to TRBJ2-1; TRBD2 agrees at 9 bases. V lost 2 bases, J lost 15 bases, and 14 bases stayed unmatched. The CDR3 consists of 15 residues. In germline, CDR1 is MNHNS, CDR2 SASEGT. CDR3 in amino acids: CASSEIRIAGEDGFF. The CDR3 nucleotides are TGTGCCAGCAGTGAAATTAGGATAGCGGGAGAGGATGGGTTCTTC.